One and the same sample provided the 10 T cell receptor beta chains below, sequenced in a study of Ad26.COV2.S vaccination and SARS-CoV-2 variants. Assay: immunoSEQ multiplex PCR; the TCRdb copy retains only in-frame clones and omits some. The table records about 350,000 clones, around 89% of them present only once. Treatment here: roughly 18 received Ad26.COV2.S at low or high dose, single or two shots; about five received placebo; per-sample allocation not given. The study sampled participants on day 63 after the first vaccine or placebo injection. The source material was peripheral blood, sampled in a trial of Ad26.COV2.S vaccine versus placebo. The source of these receptors is a person aged 18-65 years who received the Ad26.COV2.S COVID-19 vaccine or a placebo.

This sequence joins TRBV28 and TRBJ1-5; D is undetermined. V was trimmed by 6 bases and J by 1 base, leaving 4 bases between them. Germline V gene sequence: CDR1 MDHEN, CDR2 SYDVKM. The length of the CDR3 is 12 residues. The CDR3 bases are TGTGCCAGCAGCGTCAGCAATCAGCCCCAGCATTTT. As protein: CASSVSNQPQHF.

The chain links TRBV2 to TRBJ1-4; a possible D gene is TRBD1 (5 bases). The CDR3 loop spans 15 amino acids. Trimming took off 7 bases at V and 5 bases at J, with 17 bases between the two ends. Germline V gene data show CDR1 as SNHLY and CDR2 as FYNNEI. CDR3 DNA sequence: TGTGCCAGCAATAAGCAGAGGGGACCAAATGAAAAACTGTTTTTT. Its protein is CASNKQRGPNEKLFF.

The V call is TRBV3-1 (or the pseudogene TRBV3-2), the J call TRBJ2-3; the match to TRBD1 covers 9 bases. The germline gives CDR1 LGHDT, CDR2 YNNKEL (reference sequence). The CDR3 loop spans 16 amino acids. V shed 4 bases and J 2 bases; nucleotides not matched to a gene: 7. The CDR3 loop reads CASSRTGGRITDTQYF. The CDR3 nucleotides read TGTGCCAGCAGCCGCACAGGGGGCCGGATCACAGATACGCAGTATTTT.

This rearrangement joins TRBV27 to TRBJ1-2, with 10 nucleotides matching TRBD1. CDR3 length equals 15 residues. With V trimmed by 5 bases and J by 7 bases, 10 bases remained unmatched. Per germline, CDR1 MNHEY and CDR2 SMNVEV (reference sequence). The CDR3 DNA follows: TGTGCCAGCAGTACCGGGACAGGGGCCTCCTCTGGCTACACCTTC. Translation: CASSTGTGASSGYTF.

The rearrangement links TRBV6-2 or TRBV6-3 to TRBJ2-5; 9 bases fit TRBD1. The CDR3 is made up of 17 amino acids. The germline gives CDR1 MNHEY, CDR2 SVGEGT. Unmatched junction bases numbered 12, after V lost 2 bases and J lost 5 bases. CDR3 protein: CASSYRPTGGPPETQYF. CDR3 bases: TGTGCCAGCAGTTACCGTCCGACAGGGGGTCCTCCGGAGACCCAGTACTTC.

V usage is TRBV9 and J usage is TRBJ1-1, with 7 bases aligning to TRBD1. With V trimmed by 4 bases and J by 1 base, 7 bases remained unmatched. Germline V lookup: CDR1 SGDLS, CDR2 YYNGEE. The CDR3 is 15 residues long. The CDR3 loop is CASSPGGISNTEAFF. The CDR3, as DNA: TGTGCCAGCAGCCCAGGGGGTATCTCGAACACTGAAGCTTTCTTT.

The V gene is TRBV7-9, the J gene TRBJ2-1; no firm D call. V was shortened by 3 bases and J by 7 bases, with 10 bases between the two germline ends. Per germline, CDR1 SEHNR and CDR2 FQNEAQ (reference sequence). The CDR3 is 13 amino acids. CDR3 loop: CASSFNPFNEQFF. CDR3 sequence (DNA): TGTGCCAGCAGCTTTAACCCGTTTAATGAGCAGTTCTTC.

This sequence joins TRBV5-1 and TRBJ2-1; the match to TRBD2 covers 9 bases. V trimming: 4 bases; J trimming: 2 bases; junction bases outside the gene matches: 7. The CDR3 has 16 residues. Per the germline V gene, CDR1 is SGHRS and CDR2 is YFSETQ. The CDR3 protein is CASSLLAGEAYNEQFF. For the CDR3, the DNA is TGCGCCAGCAGCCTCTTAGCGGGAGAGGCCTACAATGAGCAGTTCTTC.

The genes are TRBV9 and TRBJ2-3; TRBD1 might be the D (5 bases). Looked up from germline, CDR1 is SGDLS and CDR2 is YYNGEE. This CDR3 region has 17 residues. The V end was cut by 0 bases, the J end by 4 bases, with 18 bases between. CDR3 sequence reads: CASSVETRTTLSDTQYF. The CDR3 DNA reads TGTGCCAGCAGCGTAGAAACCCGGACAACGCTCTCAGATACGCAGTATTTT.

The genes are TRBV7-2 and TRBJ2-1; 15 bases match TRBD2. Germline-derived CDR1 and CDR2 are SGHTA and FQGNSA. The CDR3 is made up of 16 amino acids. Trimming removed 6 bases from V and 6 bases from J; junction bases left unmatched: 6. The CDR3 spells CASRRTSGGASNEQFF. The CDR3 nucleotides are TGTGCCAGCAGACGGACTAGCGGGGGGGCCAGCAATGAGCAGTTCTTC.